What follows is one T cell receptor beta chain and its context. The antigen remains unidentified. This entry comes from a study of human T cells and chemical hapten exposure. Findings and limits, study-wide: Among expanded TCRs, significantly more large CDR3 similarity clusters formed than among controls.

The CDR3 length is 19 residues. The germline CDR1 and CDR2 sequences are MGHRA and YSYEKL. The ends lost 0 bases at V and 5 bases at J; junction bases unmatched: 11. TCRdb independently ran MiXCR on the RACE reads; one entry per CDR3 protein. The repertoire holds 74,000 or so distinct CDR3 sequences, around a tenth seen once, with about 1.4% in the top ten. Described time point: patch test 1, 2 weeks after DPC sensitization. Treatment meaning: therapeutic diphenylcyclopropenone sensitization with weekly scalp DPC. The chain is built from TRBV4-1 and TRBJ2-5, with 14 bases identical to TRBD2. The sequenced sample was whole blood, obtained in connection with sensitization to the hapten diphenylcyclopropenone (DPC). The TCR originated in a woman between 50 and 59 years old with alopecia areata. Some clones in this sample may be carry-over from other donors' samples. The CDR3 nucleotides are TGCGCCAGCAGCCAAGACGGGACTAGCGGGAGTAGGCCGATGGAGACCCAGTACTTC. Translation: CASSQDGTSGSRPMETQYF.